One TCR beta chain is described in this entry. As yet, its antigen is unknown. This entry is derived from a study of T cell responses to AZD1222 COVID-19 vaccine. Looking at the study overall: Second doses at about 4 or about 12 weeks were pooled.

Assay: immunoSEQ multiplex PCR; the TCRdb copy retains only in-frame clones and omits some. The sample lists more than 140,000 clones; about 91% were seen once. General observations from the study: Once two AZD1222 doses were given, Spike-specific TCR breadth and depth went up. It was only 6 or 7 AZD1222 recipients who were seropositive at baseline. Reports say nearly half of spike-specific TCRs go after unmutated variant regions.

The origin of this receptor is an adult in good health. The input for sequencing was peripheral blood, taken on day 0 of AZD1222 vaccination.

CDR3 in DNA: TGTGCCACCACCCCGGATCCAGGGCCGGGGTATGGCTACACCTTC. Its protein is CATTPDPGPGYGYTF. J is TRBJ1-2 and V is TRBV27, with D perhaps TRBD1 (5 bases). V lost 10 bases and J 5 bases, leaving 23 bases between the germline ends. Germline values: CDR1 MNHEY, CDR2 SMNVEV (reference sequence). The CDR3 loop spans 15 amino acids.